The sequence of this T cell receptor (beta chain) was determined in a study of post-analysis software for immune sequencing data (dated by TCRdb to the mid-2010s). A note on the overall study: Disease courses on record covered relapsing-remitting, secondary progressive and progressive-relapsing multiple sclerosis, though some patients had no subtype annotation. A subset of samples was prepared in parallel using single-end sample barcoding, then pooled and co-amplified after Illumina adapter ligation. Patient repertoires were compared against 10 to 12 previously published healthy control repertoires from donors aged about 6 to 27 years. The research as a whole found: The multiple sclerosis patient group was slightly younger than the control group. When samples were clustered directly using the F measure, samples prepared in the same batch co-clustered strongly, which prompted a batch-effect correction. Compared with controls, multiple sclerosis patients had significantly lower normalized Chao1 diversity, a finding suggesting substantial peripheral T-cell clonal expansion.

Turning to this clonotype: Its antigen remains unidentified. The input lacks base qualities; no much larger clone sits a single base away.

To demonstrate the VDJtools post-analysis software, TCR beta repertoires were profiled from the peripheral blood of 10 to 15 young patients with multiple sclerosis. The multiple sclerosis patients were children and adolescents ranging in age from 6 to 15 years. The library was made by PCR. TCRdb names Illumina HiSeq 2500 as the instrument used. To reduce PCR and sequencing biases, unique molecular identifiers were built into the TCR beta cDNA libraries. Per 1 to 10 million input T cells, 500,000 or so cDNA molecules were obtained, such that each molecule approximated one T cell. The same protocol used for the earlier healthy control dataset was applied to prepare and sequence the patient libraries. Samples belonging to the same batch were prepared together, multiplexed and sequenced on a shared HiSeq lane. Regarding the original processing steps: MIGEC handled the raw barcoded reads, throwing out single-read molecular identifier groups before consensus assembly and CDR3 extraction. VDJtools was used for post-analysis of the clonotype tables, with diversity normalized by down-sampling every dataset to the smallest sample size. Repertoire overlap clustering matched CDR3 amino acid but not nucleotide sequences to correct batch-related cross-sample contamination. The public sequencing data were trimmed at Q25 with fastp and processed into clonotypes with MiXCR by TCRdb, which kept only in-frame beta chains. CDR3 protein sequences are deduplicated, and each keeps its most common genes and DNA. TCRdb's processing, not the study's, gives the V and J calls here. This sample comprises approximately 440,000 distinct CDR3 sequences, 45% of them detected only once. Around 10% of the sample lies in the top ten.

This clonotype originated in a girl aged 5-17 years with multiple sclerosis. The sequencing input was blood.

This receptor carries the CDR3 CASSGQGEGSPLHF. The bases are TGTGCCAGCAGCGGACAGGGCGAGGGATCACCCCTCCACTTT. The rearrangement combines TRBV7-9 with TRBJ1-6; TRBD1 matches 8 bases in the middle. The germline V gene (reference sequence) specifies SEHNR as CDR1 and FQNEAQ as CDR2. The CDR3 sequence holds 14 residues, the cysteine and phenylalanine included. The read is trimmed to its CDR3 DNA, 42 bases read in frame from base 1. The germline V and J ends show losses of 5 bases and 10 bases respectively, and no gene match explains 7 bases of the junction.